Following are 19 T cell receptor beta chains from one sample sequenced in a study of blood T cell repertoires in COVID-19. Data came from immunoSEQ multiplex PCR; TCRdb stores just in-frame clones and leaves some out. The sample lists fewer than 150,000 clones; approximately 85% were seen once. The sequenced material came from peripheral blood. The receptors derive from a human donor in a cohort sampled during active COVID-19.

The rearrangement links TRBV2 to TRBJ2-4; D is possibly TRBD1 (6 bases). Trimming took 6 bases from V and 0 from J, leaving 12 bases between them. The CDR3 has 15 residues. In germline, CDR1 is SNHLY, CDR2 FYNNEI. CDR3 in DNA: TGTGCCAGCAGCGAACGGACAGTAGCCAAAAACATTCAGTACTTC. It specifies CASSERTVAKNIQYF. Based on the CDR3 plus reference TRBV2 and TRBJ2-4, the full variable domain is EPEVTQTPSHQVTQMGQEVILRCVPISNHLYFYWYRQILGQKVEFLVSFYNNEISEKSEIFDDQFSVERPDGSNFTLKIRSTKLEDSAMYFCASSERTVAKNIQYFGAGTRLSVL.

The chain joins TRBV2 to TRBJ2-7; 10 nucleotides match TRBD2. Trimming at V came to 6 bases and at J to 3 bases, leaving 8 bases not matched to a gene. In germline, CDR1 is SNHLY, CDR2 FYNNEI. CDR3 length: 15 residues. Written as DNA, the CDR3 is TGTGCCAGCAGGCTCTACGGACTAGCGGACTACGAGCAGTACGTC. Protein product: CASRLYGLADYEQYV.

V usage is TRBV6-5 and J usage is TRBJ2-3, with D possibly TRBD2 on 6 matching bases. CDR1 and CDR2 (germline): MNHEY, SVGAGI. V lost 7 bases and J 2 bases, leaving 10 bases between the germline ends. The CDR3 is made up of 13 amino acids. The CDR3 DNA follows: TGTGCCAGCAAGGACTATTACACAGATACGCAGTATTTT. This encodes CASKDYYTDTQYF.

J is TRBJ2-7 and V is TRBV19; no definite D call. Trimming removed 9 bases at V and 2 bases at J, with 11 bases between. Germline CDR1 and CDR2: LNHDA and SQIVND (reference sequence). The CDR3 is made up of 12 amino acids. CDR3 in DNA: TGTGCCAGCAGTCTTTCTCCCTACGAGCAGTACTTC. Its protein is CASSLSPYEQYF. Based on the CDR3 plus reference TRBV19 and TRBJ2-7, the full variable domain is DGGITQSPKYLFRKEGQNVTLSCEQNLNHDAMYWYRQDPGQGLRLIYYSQIVNDFQKGDIAEGYSVSREKKESFPLTVTSAQKNPTAFYLCASSLSPYEQYFGPGTRLTVT.

This rearrangement joins TRBV6-2 or TRBV6-3 to TRBJ2-7; 7 nucleotides align to TRBD1. After removal of 5 bases from V and 5 bases from J, the junction contained 9 bases not matched to a gene. The germline CDR1 and CDR2 sequences are MNHEY and SVGEGT. The CDR3 is made up of 14 amino acids. The chain's CDR3 is CASSLRQGRDEQYV. DNA for the CDR3: TGTGCCAGCAGTCTACGACAGGGTAGGGACGAGCAGTACGTC.

J is TRBJ1-1 and V is TRBV6-5; TRBD1 matches 8 bases. Germline CDR1 MNHEY, CDR2 SVGAGI. CDR3 length equals 11 residues. With V trimmed by 6 bases and J by 10 bases, 4 bases remained unmatched. CDR3 sequence: CASRTDRGAFF. DNA of the CDR3: TGTGCCAGCAGGACTGACAGGGGAGCTTTCTTT.

The genes are TRBV30 and TRBJ1-2, with D tentatively TRBD1 (5 bases). Germline assignment: CDR1 GTSNPN and CDR2 SVGIG (reference sequence). The V gene lost 2 bases and the J gene lost 4 bases, with 14 bases spanning the gap. CDR3 length: 14 amino acids. CDR3 amino acids: CAWSKDSVGYGYTF. In DNA, the CDR3 is TGTGCCTGGAGTAAAGACAGTGTTGGCTATGGCTACACCTTC.

This chain connects TRBV10-3 to TRBJ2-1; 8 positions match TRBD2. The V gene's germline CDR1 is ENHRY and CDR2 SYGVKD. This CDR3 has 17 residues. Trimming at V came to 6 bases and at J to 0 bases, leaving 10 bases not matched to a gene. In DNA, the CDR3 is TGTGCCATCAGGGAAAATTCCGGGAGGGTCTCCTACAATGAGCAGTTCTTC. Translation gives CAIRENSGRVSYNEQFF.

The chain combines TRBV14 with TRBJ2-7; perhaps TRBD1 as D (5 bases). V was clipped by 3 bases and J by 5 bases, with 14 bases between them. The germline V gene encodes CDR1 SGHDN and CDR2 FVKESK. This CDR3 spans 14 amino acids. Written as DNA, the CDR3 is TGTGCCAGCAGCCATAGGGGTTGGGTAAACGAGCAGTACTTC. It is translated as CASSHRGWVNEQYF. Full variable domain (outside the CDR3, taken from reference TRBV14 and TRBJ2-7): EAGVTQFPSHSVIEKGQTVTLRCDPISGHDNLYWYRRVMGKEIKFLLHFVKESKQDESGMPNNRFLAERTGGTYSTLKVQPAELEDSGVYFCASSHRGWVNEQYFGPGTRLTVT.

The rearrangement uses TRBV7-2 and TRBJ1-1, with unresolved D. The CDR3 contains 15 residues. The ends were cut back, 2 bases at V and 0 bases at J, with 10 bases in the middle. Germline CDR1 reads SGHTA; CDR2 reads FQGNSA. The CDR3 reads CASSLSPGMNTEAFF. CDR3 in DNA: TGTGCCAGCAGCTTATCCCCGGGGATGAACACTGAAGCTTTCTTT.

CDR3 sequence: CASSPPARGQSSGDIYF. The CDR3 DNA reads TGTGCCAGCTCACCTCCCGCTCGAGGACAGTCCTCAGGAGACATATATTTT. V and J are TRBV18 and TRBJ1-3, with D tentatively TRBD1 (6 bases). CDR3 length: 17 amino acids. Germline V CDR1 and CDR2: KGHSH, LQKENI. The germline V and J ends were trimmed by 3 bases and 12 bases, with 27 bases remaining between them.

The rearrangement joins TRBV5-5 to TRBJ2-5, with a weak D call TRBD2 (5 bases). V dropped 3 bases and J dropped 0 bases, with 9 bases sitting between them. CDR3 size: 14 residues. The germline CDR1 and CDR2 sequences are SGHKS and YYEKEE (reference sequence). The CDR3 sequence is CASSSPRDQETQYF. The CDR3, as DNA: TGTGCCAGCAGCTCACCGCGGGACCAAGAGACCCAGTACTTC.

The V gene is TRBV3-1 (or the pseudogene TRBV3-2), the J gene TRBJ2-5, with D perhaps TRBD2 (6 bases). CDR3 length: 14 amino acids. V dropped 2 bases and J dropped 5 bases, with 12 bases sitting between them. Germline V CDR1 and CDR2: LGHDT, YNNKEL (reference sequence). The CDR3 spells CASSQLLATETQYF. Here the CDR3 DNA reads TGTGCCAGCAGCCAACTACTAGCCACCGAGACCCAGTACTTC.

This clone was seen just once. The chain has TRBV10-3 and TRBJ2-5; TRBD1 matches at 11 bases. J was trimmed by 5 bases and V by 0 bases; bases with no gene match: 5. CDR1 ENHRY and CDR2 SYGVKD come from the germline V gene. The CDR3 runs 16 residues. CDR3 in DNA: TGTGCCATCAGTGAGTCTGGACAGGGGGCGTCTGAGACCCAGTACTTC. The encoded protein is CAISESGQGASETQYF.

The rearrangement joins TRBV5-4 to TRBJ2-7, with 7 nucleotides matching TRBD2. The CDR3 contains 13 residues. Trimming at V came to 0 bases and at J to 3 bases, leaving 0 bases not matched to a gene. The germline V gene encodes CDR1 SGHNT and CDR2 YYREEE (reference sequence). The CDR3, as DNA: TGTGCCAGCAGCTTGGGGGGGGGCTACGAGCAGTACGTC. Translation gives CASSLGGGYEQYV.

The genes are TRBV27 and TRBJ1-1; a weak D match, TRBD1 (5 bases). The ends were cut back, 5 bases at V and 3 bases at J, with 16 bases in the middle. The CDR3 runs 15 residues. Germline-derived CDR1 and CDR2 are MNHEY and SMNVEV (reference sequence). In DNA form, the CDR3 reads TGTGCCAGCAGTCGCTATGGGGGGGGATACACTGAAGCTTTCTTT. Translated: CASSRYGGGYTEAFF.

V is TRBV9 and J is TRBJ2-4, with 11 bases aligning to TRBD2. Trimming cost V 0 bases and J 8 bases; bases outside gene matches: 10. Germline V gives CDR1 SGDLS, CDR2 YYNGEE. CDR3 size: 17 residues. CDR3 region: CASSVEVAGGPGDIQYF. The DNA for the CDR3 is TGTGCCAGCAGCGTAGAAGTAGCGGGGGGGCCCGGCGACATTCAGTACTTC.

This chain connects TRBV5-1 to TRBJ1-2; perhaps TRBD1 as D (6 bases). The CDR3 is made up of 15 amino acids. V was cut by 0 bases and J by 6 bases, with 15 bases left in between. Looked up from germline, CDR1 is SGHRS and CDR2 is YFSETQ. The CDR3 loop is CASSLGGLPGDGYTF. The CDR3 DNA is TGCGCCAGCAGCTTGGGGGGCCTCCCAGGGGATGGCTACACCTTC.

This rearrangement joins TRBV2 to TRBJ2-7, with D tentatively TRBD1 (5 bases). V shed 7 bases and J shed 2 bases, with 15 bases lying between them. Germline V gene lookup returns CDR1 SNHLY and CDR2 FYNNEI. This CDR3 has 14 residues. The CDR3 DNA follows: TGTGCCAGCAATGTTGACAGCGTTCCCTACGAGCAGTACTTC. Its protein is CASNVDSVPYEQYF.